Listed below are T cell receptor beta chains from one sample, sequenced in a study of T cells after yellow fever vaccination. One entry per CDR3 protein, called by TCRdb with MiXCR from the 5' RACE reads. This table has some 670,000 distinct CDR3 sequences, approximately 13% appearing once. Source: PBMCs, taken on the day of the yellow fever booster vaccination. The receptors were gathered from a man younger than 45 who received the YFV17D yellow fever vaccine. Each CDR3 is given with its conserved first and last residue. The order of the fields is D gene, clone size, V gene, J gene, CDR3 DNA, CDR3 protein. The D gene is left open where the match is weak. Clone size is shown for a subset of rows, as once, few, many or a class of expanded clone.

>.|.|TRBV7-2|TRBJ2-7
TGTGCCAGCAGCTTAGCGAGCCAGGGTAATAAGCAGTACTTC
CASSLASQGNKQYF
>.|.|TRBV6-1|TRBJ1-6
TGTGCCAGCAGCACGGACAGAAATAATTCACCCCTCCACTTT
CASSTDRNNSPLHF
>.|few|TRBV7-9|TRBJ2-3
TGTGCCAGCAGCCTAGGAGTGGGTACGCAGTATTTT
CASSLGVGTQYF
>TRBD1|few|TRBV5-1|TRBJ1-6
TGCGCCAGCAGCTTATGGACAGGACGGAATTCACCCCTCCACTTT
CASSLWTGRNSPLHF
>.|.|TRBV12-3/TRBV12-4|TRBJ1-2
TGTGCCAGCAGTTTAGCGCTCGGGTCTGGCTACACCTTC
CASSLALGSGYTF
>.|.|TRBV7-8|TRBJ2-7
TGTGCCAGCAGCCCTTCCCAAGCGCCTTACGAGCAGTACTTC
CASSPSQAPYEQYF
>TRBD1|few|TRBV29-1|TRBJ2-7
TGCAGCGCTCGGGACAGAACCTACGAGCAGTACTTC
CSARDRTYEQYF
>.|.|TRBV7-2|TRBJ2-1
TGTGCCAGCAGCCACCCGGACCCACCCGAGCAGTTCTTC
CASSHPDPPEQFF
>.|few|TRBV7-9|TRBJ2-1
TGTGCCAGCAGCCCCTATCCGGAAACTCAGCAGTTCTTC
CASSPYPETQQFF
>TRBD1|.|TRBV3-1|TRBJ1-6
TGTGCCAGCAGCCAGGGACAGGATTTGCCCCTCCACTTT
CASSQGQDLPLHF
>TRBD2|.|TRBV3-1|TRBJ2-7
TGTGCCAGCGGCCCCTCCGCGGGGGGCTCCCACGAGCAGTACTTC
CASGPSAGGSHEQYF
>TRBD2|.|TRBV7-8|TRBJ2-2
TGTGCCAGCAGCTTCCGACAGGAGCCTACTAGCGGGGGGAACACCGGGGAGCTGTTTTTT
CASSFRQEPTSGGNTGELFF
>.|.|TRBV5-1|TRBJ2-1
TGCGCCAGCAGCTTCCGGGAAATTATGTACAATGAGCAGTTCTTC
CASSFREIMYNEQFF
>.|few|TRBV18|TRBJ2-1
TGTGCCAGCTCACTCACGGGAATTGAGCAGTTCTTC
CASSLTGIEQFF
>TRBD1|.|TRBV20-1|TRBJ2-7
TGCAGTGCCCCGCTGGACAGGGGTTTCGACGAGCAGTACTTC
CSAPLDRGFDEQYF
>.|few|TRBV15|TRBJ2-2
TGTGCCACCAGCAGAGGGTCTACATACGTCGGGGAGCTGTTTTTT
CATSRGSTYVGELFF
>.|.|TRBV12-3/TRBV12-4|TRBJ1-5
TGTGCCAGCAGCCAAGGGGAAGGCAATCAGCCCCAGCATTTT
CASSQGEGNQPQHF
>.|few|TRBV7-8|TRBJ2-3
TGTGCCAGCCTACTGGGTTGGAATTACACAGATACGCAGTATTTT
CASLLGWNYTDTQYF
>TRBD1|.|TRBV7-9|TRBJ2-1
TGTGCCAGCAGAAACCACAGGGGCTACAATGAGCAGTTCTTC
CASRNHRGYNEQFF
>TRBD2|.|TRBV7-2|TRBJ2-7
TGTGCCAGCAGCTTTAGCGGGAGTCCTAACGAGCAGTACTTC
CASSFSGSPNEQYF
>.|.|TRBV20-1|TRBJ2-7
TGCAGTGCGGGGTCGGCTTACGAGCAGTACTTC
CSAGSAYEQYF
>TRBD2|.|TRBV5-4|TRBJ2-1
TGTGCCAGCAGCCCCCGGACTAGCGGTGTCAATGAGCAGTTCTTC
CASSPRTSGVNEQFF
>.|few|TRBV21-1|TRBJ1-4
TGTGCCAGCAGCAAAGCCAGCTTTATTTCTGAAAAACTGTTTTTT
CASSKASFISEKLFF
>TRBD1|once|TRBV15|TRBJ2-5
TGTGCCGCCAGCAGCCTAAGAGGAGAGGGTACAGGGGGGTCCCAGTACTTC
CAASSLRGEGTGGSQYF
>.|few|TRBV7-9|TRBJ2-7
TGTGCCAGCAGCATCTACCGGGACCACTTCTCCTACGAGCAGTACTTC
CASSIYRDHFSYEQYF
>.|.|TRBV5-1|TRBJ2-7
TGCGCCAGCAGCTCTCAAGACAGTACTTCCTACGAGCAGTACTTC
CASSSQDSTSYEQYF
>.|few|TRBV20-1|TRBJ2-2
TGCAGTGCTAGAGATCTTTGGCGGGAGAACACCGGGGAGCTGTTTTTT
CSARDLWRENTGELFF
>TRBD2|.|TRBV4-2|TRBJ2-3
TGTGCCAGCAGCCAACCCGGGACTAGCGGAACAGATACGCAGTATTTT
CASSQPGTSGTDTQYF
>.|.|TRBV9|TRBJ2-2
TGTGCCAGCAGCGTCCCCGGCGGGGAGCTGTTTTTT
CASSVPGGELFF
>.|.|TRBV5-1|TRBJ1-5
TGCGCCAGCAGCTTCTCAGGGGAAGGTCAGCCCCAGCATTTT
CASSFSGEGQPQHF
>.|.|TRBV12-3/TRBV12-4|TRBJ2-7
TGTGCCAGCAGTCCCGGTGGTCGGGGAGTCCCGTACGAGCAGTACTTC
CASSPGGRGVPYEQYF
>.|many|TRBV29-1|TRBJ2-2
TGCAGCGTTGGAGTCACTCACTACGGGGAGCTGTTTTTT
CSVGVTHYGELFF
>.|few|TRBV20-1|TRBJ2-7
TGCAGTGCTCCCCGGGCTAGCGTATACAGATCCTCCTACGAGCAGTACTTC
CSAPRASVYRSSYEQYF
>.|many|TRBV5-1|TRBJ2-1
TGCGCCAGCAGCTCCCCCCGGGGGGCACCATCAATTTACAATGAGCAGTTCTTC
CASSSPRGAPSIYNEQFF
>TRBD1|few|TRBV6-2/TRBV6-3|TRBJ2-2
TGTGCCAGCACGGACAGGGCGACCGGGGAGCTGTTTTTT
CASTDRATGELFF
>.|.|TRBV11-1|TRBJ2-7
TGTGCCAGCAGCCTAGACGCAGGGGTACACGAGCAGTACTTC
CASSLDAGVHEQYF
>.|.|TRBV6-2/TRBV6-3|TRBJ2-7
TGTGCCAGCAGTTTAAACGCCGCCTACGAGCAGTACTTC
CASSLNAAYEQYF
>.|few|TRBV3-1|TRBJ2-1
TGTGCCAGCAGCCAAGGAATGGCGGCTGAGCAGTTCTTC
CASSQGMAAEQFF
>.|few|TRBV27|TRBJ2-1
TGTGCCAGCAGTTTCGATAAGGTTGAGCAGTTCTTC
CASSFDKVEQFF
>.|.|TRBV5-4|TRBJ2-7
TGTGCCAGCAGCCAAAGCTCGGGTATGGACGAGCAGTACTTC
CASSQSSGMDEQYF
>.|few|TRBV5-6|TRBJ1-5
TGTGCCAGCAGCATAGGACAGAACACGGGCAATCAGCCCCAGCATTTT
CASSIGQNTGNQPQHF
>TRBD2|.|TRBV28|TRBJ2-4
TGTGCCAGCACCGTCAGCGGGGCCGTAGCCAAAAACATTCAGTACTTC
CASTVSGAVAKNIQYF